Following are 28 T cell receptor delta chains from one sample sequenced in a study of Vδ1+ human thymocytes. Study-wide results and caveats: Highly polyclonal TRG and TRD repertoires with Gaussian CDR3 length distributions appeared in thymus.

The template was reverse-transcribed extracted RNA. Multiplex PCR used pooled V-gene forward primers and a constant-region reverse primer to amplify CDR3s. TCRdb re-called the multiplex PCR reads via CATT. This table holds 20,000 to 25,000 delta-chain clones, more than 8% found once. No antigens are known for them. Sequencing input: Vdelta1+ gamma-delta thymocytes from the thymus. Sample subset: FACS-sorted CD3+ TCRalphabeta- TCRVdelta1+ TCRVdelta2- thymocytes. The receptor source for this set is a child in the first two years of life who had congenital heart surgery.

This clone was counted between two and nine times. A much larger clone differs from this one at a single base, so this may be a read error. The V and J genes are TRDV2 and TRDJ1; 8 nucleotides align to TRDD3. V shed 0 bases and J 0 bases; nucleotides not matched to a gene: 5. Germline-derived CDR1 and CDR2 are GEAIGNYY and EKD. The CDR3 loop spans 16 amino acids. The CDR3 coding sequence is TGTGCCTGTGACACCTACTGGGGGTCGTACACCGATAAACTCATCTTT. It yields the protein CACDTYWGSYTDKLIF.

Remarks on this clone: The junction and the germline gene differ at one end; a read error may be behind it. This rearrangement joins TRDV3 to TRDJ1; TRDD2 is a possible D gene (6 bases). TCRdb offers no J gene call, so here the DNA was matched to germline to obtain one. CDR1 is TVYSNPD, CDR2 GDNSRS, per germline (reference sequence). The CDR3 contains 21 residues. CDR3 nucleotide sequence: TGTGCCTTTAGGAGACCCGCGGCCTTCCCACGGTCCTGGAGGCGAAACGATGAACTCATCTTT. Residues: CAFRRPAAFPRSWRRNDELIF.

This clone was seen a few times. The chain is built from TRDV1 and TRDJ1, with D perhaps matching TRDD2 (5 bases). The CDR3 is 17 amino acids. Germline CDR1 reads TSWWSYY; CDR2 reads QGS. Trimming took off 0 bases at V and 1 base at J, with 15 bases between the two ends. The CDR3 region is CALGELLHSLCTDKLIF. CDR3 DNA: TGTGCTCTTGGGGAACTCCTTCATTCATTGTGCACCGATAAACTCATCTTT.

This clone came up a few times. The chain couples TRDV1 to TRDJ1, with 9 bases matching TRDD3. With 0 bases clipped from V and 1 base from J, the junction kept 9 bases outside the gene matches. Germline assignment: CDR1 TSWWSYY and CDR2 QGS. The CDR3 covers 18 residues. The CDR3 loop reads CALGELGFTGGPTDKLIF. The CDR3 nucleotides read TGTGCTCTTGGGGAACTGGGGTTTACTGGGGGACCCACCGATAAACTCATCTTT.

This clone showed up just a few times. This chain uses TRDV1 with TRDJ1; 9 bases are shared with TRDD2. This CDR3 is built from 21 residues. CDR1 is TSWWSYY and CDR2 is QGS in the germline V gene. Trimming removed 1 base from V and 0 bases from J; junction bases left unmatched: 18. In DNA form, the CDR3 reads TGTGCTCTTGGGGAACGACCTTCCTACGGCGTTGGGGCCCTATACACCGATAAACTCATCTTT. This gives the protein CALGERPSYGVGALYTDKLIF.

V and J are TRDV1 and TRDJ1; TRDD2 or TRDD3 may be the D gene (8 bases each). CDR1 and CDR2 from the germline V gene are TSWWSYY and QGS. Trimming stripped 0 bases from V and 3 bases from J, with 26 bases between. The CDR3 sequence is 20 residues long. CDR3 amino acids: CALGELFLPSRTGGPDKLIF. CDR3 nucleotides: TGTGCTCTTGGGGAACTCTTCCTACCCTCTCGTACTGGGGGTCCCGATAAACTCATCTTT.

The chain is built from TRDV1 and TRDJ1; D possibly corresponds to TRDD2 (7 bases). No J gene was available from TCRdb, and it was assigned here by a germline match of the DNA. The length of the CDR3 is 19 residues. Trimming took 3 bases from V and 0 from J, leaving 23 bases between them. Germline CDR1 TSWWSYY, CDR2 QGS. In nucleotides, the CDR3 is TGTGCTCTTGGGGATTCCTTCCTGTTTTTGGGGGGCGACACCGATAAACTCATCTTT. Its translation is CALGDSFLFLGGDTDKLIF.

The chain joins TRDV1 to TRDJ1, with no clear D. This CDR3 region has 14 residues. Trimming pared 6 bases from V and 0 bases from J, leaving 11 bases between. Germline CDR1 is TSWWSYY and CDR2 is QGS. The DNA of the CDR3 is TGTGCTCTTGGTACCTCGGGGTACACCGATAAACTCATCTTT. This encodes CALGTSGYTDKLIF.

There are a few counts of this clone. The chain joins TRDV1 to TRDJ1; TRDD3 aligns across 13 bases. Trimming cost V 7 bases and J 4 bases; bases outside gene matches: 9. Per germline, CDR1 TSWWSYY and CDR2 QGS. The CDR3 has 16 amino acids. This CDR3 is CALAYWGIRRLDKLIF. CDR3 bases: TGTGCTCTTGCTTACTGGGGGATACGGAGGCTCGATAAACTCATCTTT.

Here the J gene is TRDJ1 and the V gene is not called; TRDD3 is the table's D call, not checked against the DNA. The CDR3 totals 20 residues. CDR3 in amino acids: CALGGGLLGQDRPYTDKLIF. In nucleotides, the CDR3 is TGTGCTCTTGGGGGGGGTTTACTGGGTCAAGATAGGCCGTACACCGATAAACTCATCTTT.

The rearrangement links TRDV1 to TRDJ1; 12 bases are a match to TRDD3. The CDR3 consists of 19 residues. Germline V gene sequence: CDR1 TSWWSYY, CDR2 QGS. V gave up 3 bases and J gave up 3 bases; unmatched junction bases: 14. For the CDR3, the DNA is TGTGCTCTTGGGGACCTACCTTCTACTGGGGGATACATGGCCGATAAACTCATCTTT. It is translated as CALGDLPSTGGYMADKLIF.

This rearrangement joins TRDV1 to TRDJ1, with D unclear. Germline CDR1 reads TSWWSYY; CDR2 reads QGS. The CDR3 totals 22 residues. The V end was cut by 1 base, the J end by 0 bases, with 30 bases between. Here the CDR3 DNA reads TGTGCTCTTGGGGAACGACCCACCGGGGTTCTAGACAACCAATATGACACCGATAAACTCATCTTT. Translated: CALGERPTGVLDNQYDTDKLIF.

V gene TRDV1 combines with J gene TRDJ1; D is perhaps TRDD3 (5 bases). Per germline, CDR1 TSWWSYY and CDR2 QGS. The CDR3 covers 16 residues. Deletions cut 3 bases from V and 0 bases from J, with 14 bases between. CDR3 sequence reads: CALGDPSGRYTDKLIF. The CDR3 coding sequence is TGTGCTCTTGGGGACCCGTCGGGGAGGTACACCGATAAACTCATCTTT.

The chain couples TRDV1 to TRDJ1, with a weak D call TRDD2 (5 bases). Germline CDR1 is TSWWSYY and CDR2 is QGS. Trimming took 5 bases from V and 0 from J, leaving 10 bases between them. The CDR3 totals 14 residues. The CDR3 coding sequence is TGTGCTCTTGGGATCTTCCATTACACCGATAAACTCATCTTT. As protein: CALGIFHYTDKLIF.

About this clone itself: No DNA is shown, since the ends of the CDR3 on it are uncertain; the CDR3 is the one TCRdb lists. Here the V gene is TRDV1, but the J gene went uncalled; whether TRDD3, the table's D call, matches the DNA was not checked. The CDR3 has 20 amino acids, counting both end residues. Germline assignment: CDR1 TSWWSYY and CDR2 QGS. The CDR3 sequence is CALGEDPFGSGGMYTDKLIF.

With respect to this clone: A much larger clonotype is one base distant, so this may be a read error. The chain employs TRDV2 and TRDJ1; D may be TRDD3 (5 bases). This CDR3 is 17 amino acids long. V shed 7 bases and J shed 0 bases, with 23 bases lying between them. CDR1 GEAIGNYY and CDR2 EKD come from the germline V gene. The CDR3 DNA sequence: TGTGCCTGCGGACTAGGAGTCGTGGGGAAGTACACCGATAAACTCATCTTT. Protein sequence: CACGLGVVGKYTDKLIF.

By share, this clone ranks as medium-sized. The chain carries TRDV1 and TRDJ1; no clear D gene. With 2 bases removed from V and 0 bases from J, the gap between germline ends came to 7 bases. CDR3 length: 14 amino acids. The germline gives CDR1 TSWWSYY, CDR2 QGS. For the CDR3, the DNA is TGTGCTCTTGGGGAAAGGTCCTACACCGATAAACTCATCTTT. The encoded protein is CALGERSYTDKLIF.

This sequence joins TRDV1 and TRDJ2, with 11 bases lining up with TRDD3. Germline matching of the DNA provided the J gene here, since TCRdb leaves it blank. This CDR3 has 25 amino acids. CDR1 is TSWWSYY, CDR2 QGS, per germline. Trimming at V came to 4 bases and at J to 0 bases, leaving 28 bases not matched to a gene. In DNA form, the CDR3 reads TGTGCTCTTGGGGTCGACCTTGGGGGATACGCGTACCGTCCGAAGGTCAAAGCTTTGACAGCACAACTCTTCTTT. This sequence encodes CALGVDLGGYAYRPKVKALTAQLFF.

The V gene is TRDV1, the J gene TRDJ1; 9 bases align to TRDD2. V lost 1 base, J lost 0 bases, and 12 bases stayed unmatched. The CDR3 runs 19 residues. Per germline, CDR1 TSWWSYY and CDR2 QGS. Written as DNA, the CDR3 is TGTGCTCTTGGGGAACCGAACCTTCCTACGGGGGGATACACCGATAAACTCATCTTT. Translated: CALGEPNLPTGGYTDKLIF.

This clone has more than one count but fewer than ten. The chain recombines TRDV1 with TRDJ1, with a tentative D call TRDD3 (6 bases). Deletions cut 4 bases from V and 0 bases from J, with 18 bases between. The germline V gene encodes CDR1 TSWWSYY and CDR2 QGS. The CDR3 runs 17 residues. The CDR3 nucleotides read TGTGCTCTTGGGGGATTACCGGGGGGACCTTACACCGATAAACTCATCTTT. Translation: CALGGLPGGPYTDKLIF.

The chain joins TRDV1 to TRDJ1; 13 bases align to TRDD3. With 0 bases clipped from V and 1 base from J, the junction kept 11 bases outside the gene matches. From germline, CDR1 is TSWWSYY and CDR2 QGS. The CDR3 covers 20 residues. Here the CDR3 DNA reads TGTGCTCTTGGGGAACTAGGGGTTGACTGGGGGATACGAGGCACCGATAAACTCATCTTT. It is translated as CALGELGVDWGIRGTDKLIF.

This clone has only a few counts. This chain links TRDV1 with TRDJ1; 9 bases map to TRDD3. The V gene end was trimmed by 3 bases and the J gene end by 0 bases; junction bases not matched to a gene: 8. Germline V lookup: CDR1 TSWWSYY, CDR2 QGS. This CDR3 spans 17 amino acids. Written as DNA, the CDR3 is TGTGCTCTTGGGGACCCTATACTGGGGGAGTACACCGATAAACTCATCTTT. Its translation: CALGDPILGEYTDKLIF.

A few counts support this clone. The chain carries TRDV1 and TRDJ1, with D perhaps given as TRDD2 or TRDD3 (7 bases each). V dropped 5 bases and J dropped 1 base, with 20 bases sitting between them. From germline, CDR1 is TSWWSYY and CDR2 QGS. This CDR3 spans 17 amino acids. The DNA for the CDR3 is TGTGCTCTTGGGCCTTCCTTCGTACTGGGGACCACCGATAAACTCATCTTT. The encoded protein is CALGPSFVLGTTDKLIF.

No call was made for the V gene; the J gene is TRDJ1; the D segment call TRDD3 is taken from the table without a DNA check. CDR3 length equals 17 residues. The CDR3 DNA sequence: TGTGCTCTTGGGGAACGGGCTGGGGGACTTTACACCGATAAACTCATCTTT. Amino acid sequence: CALGERAGGLYTDKLIF.

This clone has just a few counts. This chain links TRDV1 with TRDJ1; TRDD3 matches at 9 bases. Germline lookup yields CDR1 TSWWSYY and CDR2 QGS. Germline trimming cut 2 bases from V and 6 bases from J; bases unmatched to any gene: 13. The CDR3 sequence is 17 residues long. CDR3 in DNA: TGTGCTCTTGGGGAATTGGACTGGGGGACGTGTAGATATAAACTCATCTTT. Translating gives CALGELDWGTCRYKLIF.

The chain recombines TRDV1 with TRDJ1, with 13 bases that match TRDD3. The germline CDR1 and CDR2 sequences are TSWWSYY and QGS. V lost 0 bases, J lost 0 bases, and 4 bases stayed unmatched. The CDR3 length is 18 residues. This CDR3 reads CALGELTGGYEYTDKLIF. CDR3 coding DNA: TGTGCTCTTGGGGAACTGACTGGGGGATACGAGTACACCGATAAACTCATCTTT.

This chain connects TRDV1 to TRDJ1, with 9 nucleotides matching TRDD3. The CDR3 loop spans 15 amino acids. J gave up 1 base and V 7 bases, and 7 bases lay outside the gene matches. The germline CDR1 and CDR2 sequences are TSWWSYY and QGS. CDR3 sequence (DNA): TGTGCTCTTGCTGGGGATACGCGGCCCACCGATAAACTCATCTTT. Translated, it gives CALAGDTRPTDKLIF.

This clone was detected only a few times. A read error may account for a junction end that differs from germline. The chain combines TRDV1 with TRDJ1; D perhaps matches TRDD3 (6 bases). The CDR3 totals 17 residues. CDR1 and CDR2 from the germline V gene are TSWWSYY and QGS. The CDR3 loop reads CALGESSFWGNTDKPIF. CDR3 DNA: TGTGCTCTTGGGGAGTCCTCATTCTGGGGTAACACCGATAAACCCATCTTT.